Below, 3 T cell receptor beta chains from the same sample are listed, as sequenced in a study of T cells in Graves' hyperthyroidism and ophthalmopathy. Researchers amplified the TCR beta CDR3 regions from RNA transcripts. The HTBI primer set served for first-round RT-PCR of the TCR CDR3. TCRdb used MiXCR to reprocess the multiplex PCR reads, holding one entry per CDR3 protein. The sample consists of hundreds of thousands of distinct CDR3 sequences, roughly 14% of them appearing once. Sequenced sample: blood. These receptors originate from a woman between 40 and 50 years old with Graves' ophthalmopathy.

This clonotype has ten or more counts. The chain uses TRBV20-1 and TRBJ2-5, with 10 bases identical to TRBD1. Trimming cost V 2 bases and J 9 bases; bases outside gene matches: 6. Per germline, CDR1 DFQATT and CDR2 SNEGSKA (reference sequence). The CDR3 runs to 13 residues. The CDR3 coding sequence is TGCAGTGCTAGACGGGGACAGGGGTTTCCCCAGTACTTC. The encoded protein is CSARRGQGFPQYF.

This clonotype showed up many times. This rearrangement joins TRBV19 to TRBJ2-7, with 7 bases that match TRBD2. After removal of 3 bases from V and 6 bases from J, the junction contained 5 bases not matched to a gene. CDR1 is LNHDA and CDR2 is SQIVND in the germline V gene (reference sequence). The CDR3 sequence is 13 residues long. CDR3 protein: CASSIRGEGEQYF. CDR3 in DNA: TGTGCCAGTAGTATTCGGGGGGAAGGCGAGCAGTACTTC. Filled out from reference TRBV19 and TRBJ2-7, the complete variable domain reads DGGITQSPKYLFRKEGQNVTLSCEQNLNHDAMYWYRQDPGQGLRLIYYSQIVNDFQKGDIAEGYSVSREKKESFPLTVTSAQKNPTAFYLCASSIRGEGEQYFGPGTRLTVT.

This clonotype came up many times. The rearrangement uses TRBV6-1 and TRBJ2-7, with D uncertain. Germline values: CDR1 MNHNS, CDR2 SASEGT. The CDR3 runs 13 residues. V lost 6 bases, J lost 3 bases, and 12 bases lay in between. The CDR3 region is CASSETKLYEQYF. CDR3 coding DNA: TGTGCCAGCAGCGAAACCAAACTCTACGAGCAGTACTTC.